This entry features one T cell receptor beta chain sequence. The antigen is not known. This entry is derived from a study of cytomegalovirus exposure and HLA in healthy donors. PCR was performed using 60 Vbeta and 13 Jbeta primers. The protocol was immunoSEQ multiplex PCR, while the TCRdb copy is restricted to in-frame clones and leaves out a portion. The sample lists about 160,000 clones; 80% were seen once. The germline V gene has CDR1 SGDLS and CDR2 YYNGEE. The V gene end was trimmed by 3 bases and the J gene end by 10 bases; junction bases not matched to a gene: 13. The CDR3 runs to 16 residues. Study-level points and caveats: The dataset shows that most TCR sequences were rare, while some public TCRs occurred in many donors. It was about 150 TCR beta chains that were listed as cytomegalovirus-associated. Sequencing artifact likely explains a cluster of highly shared sequence variants. When analyzed later, a missense DCLRE1C variant was found to be linked to TCR beta V- and J-gene trimming.

The V gene is TRBV9, the J gene TRBJ2-1; TRBD2 matches at 10 bases. The sequence came from a woman in her forties or fifties in good health and CMV-seronegative. Sequenced sample: PBMCs. The CDR3 bases are TGTGCCAGCAGCGCATTCTCTAGCGGGGGAAGAGGCGAGCAGTTCTTC. Protein sequence: CASSAFSSGGRGEQFF.